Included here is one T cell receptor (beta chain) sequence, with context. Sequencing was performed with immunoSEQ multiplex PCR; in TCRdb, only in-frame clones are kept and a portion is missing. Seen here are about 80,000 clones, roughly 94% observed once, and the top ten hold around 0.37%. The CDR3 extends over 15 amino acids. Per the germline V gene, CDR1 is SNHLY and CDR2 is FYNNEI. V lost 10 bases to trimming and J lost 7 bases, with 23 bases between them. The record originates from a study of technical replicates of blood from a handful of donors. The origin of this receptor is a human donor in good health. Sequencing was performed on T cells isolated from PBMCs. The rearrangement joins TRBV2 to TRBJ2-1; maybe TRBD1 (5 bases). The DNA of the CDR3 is TGTGCCACCCCGGATCGTACAGGAAACACAAATGAGCAGTTCTTC. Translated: CATPDRTGNTNEQFF.